This passage covers 11 T cell receptor beta chains from one sample sequenced in a study of T cells in Graves' hyperthyroidism and ophthalmopathy. Amplified TCR beta CDR3 regions came from RNA transcripts. HTBI primers were the set used in a first-round RT-PCR of the TCR CDR3. TCRdb itself ran the multiplex PCR reads through MiXCR, one entry per CDR3 protein. The sample gives hundreds of thousands of distinct CDR3 sequences, around 15% of which show up once; roughly a tenth is in the top ten. Sample: blood. These TCRs come from a woman aged 18-29 years with Graves' hyperthyroidism.

This clonotype was seen at least ten times. J is TRBJ2-1 and V is TRBV6-1, with 8 bases lining up with TRBD2. J gave up 3 bases and V 6 bases, and 13 bases lay outside the gene matches. In germline, CDR1 is MNHNS, CDR2 SASEGT. This CDR3 is 17 amino acids long. CDR3 sequence reads: CASRGPAGAGFYNEQFF. CDR3 DNA: TGTGCCAGCAGGGGACCAGCGGGAGCTGGTTTCTACAATGAGCAGTTCTTC.

This clonotype turned up a few times. The V gene is TRBV13, the J gene TRBJ2-7, with D possibly called TRBD1 or TRBD2 (5 bases each). V dropped 6 bases and J dropped 7 bases, with 19 bases sitting between them. This CDR3 comprises 14 residues. Germline CDR1 PRHDT, CDR2 FYEKMQ (reference sequence). The CDR3 nucleotides read TGTGCCAGCAGACTCGGCAGGGCGGGTGGGGAGCAGTACTTC. Its translation: CASRLGRAGGEQYF.

The gene calls are TRBV6-1 and TRBJ1-1; a weak D match, TRBD1 (6 bases). The CDR3 sequence is 17 residues long. V was pared by 0 bases and J by 0 bases, with 14 bases between. The germline V gene encodes CDR1 MNHNS and CDR2 SASEGT. The CDR3 bases are TGTGCCAGCAGTGAAGCGGGGGGGGGGCGGGTGAACACTGAAGCTTTCTTT. Its translation is CASSEAGGGRVNTEAFF.

As regards this clonotype: A much larger clone lies a single base off, so this may be a read error. This chain uses TRBV7-3 with TRBJ2-1; 7 bases line up with TRBD2. The CDR3 spans 17 residues. Trimming took 5 bases from V and 3 from J; bases not matched to a gene: 13. Germline loops: CDR1 SGHTA, CDR2 FQGTGA. CDR3: CASSPESGGSDYNEQFF. In nucleotides, the CDR3 is TGTGCCAGCAGCCCAGAGTCTGGCGGGAGTGACTACAATGAGCAGTTCTTC.

Ten or more counts support this clonotype. The J gene is TRBJ2-5, the V gene TRBV13, with TRBD2 identical over 10 bases. V lost 5 bases, J lost 3 bases, and 9 bases stayed unmatched. CDR1 PRHDT and CDR2 FYEKMQ come from the germline V gene (reference sequence). There are 16 residues in the CDR3. The CDR3 sequence is CASSAYSLAGEETQYF. CDR3 in DNA: TGTGCCAGCAGCGCCTACTCTCTAGCGGGAGAAGAGACCCAGTACTTC.

This clonotype has more than one count but fewer than ten. The J gene is TRBJ2-1, the V gene TRBV5-1; 10 bases align to TRBD2. Germline lookup yields CDR1 SGHRS and CDR2 YFSETQ. The junction had 7 bases not matched to a gene; V was cut back by 1 base and J by 6 bases. This CDR3 contains 16 residues. This chain's CDR3 is CASSLSTSGKVNEQFF. DNA of the CDR3: TGCGCCAGCAGCTTGTCCACTAGCGGGAAAGTCAATGAGCAGTTCTTC.

V usage is TRBV2 and J usage is TRBJ1-1, with D possibly matching TRBD1 (6 bases). The CDR3 loop spans 15 amino acids. Germline CDR1 and CDR2: SNHLY and FYNNEI. With 6 bases removed from V and 5 bases from J, the gap between germline ends came to 19 bases. DNA for the CDR3: TGTGCCAGCAGGCGACCCCAGGGGAGACGAACTGAAGCTTTCTTT. Translated: CASRRPQGRRTEAFF. The whole variable domain, remainder taken from reference TRBV2 and TRBJ1-1, is EPEVTQTPSHQVTQMGQEVILRCVPISNHLYFYWYRQILGQKVEFLVSFYNNEISEKSEIFDDQFSVERPDGSNFTLKIRSTKLEDSAMYFCASRRPQGRRTEAFFGQGTRLTVV.

This clonotype showed up many times. This chain connects TRBV6-1 to TRBJ2-7, with D perhaps matching TRBD1 (6 bases). There are 13 residues in the CDR3. Trimming shortened V by 7 bases and J by 3 bases, and 13 bases separated the two germline ends. Germline CDR1 MNHNS, CDR2 SASEGT. CDR3 sequence reads: CASISDRSYEQYF. The CDR3 coding sequence is TGTGCCAGCATATCGGACAGAAGCTACGAGCAGTACTTC.

For this clonotype: A much more abundant neighbour one base away suggests this may be a read error. As the CDR3 is not closed by the conserved phenylalanine or tryptophan, this likely results from a read error. The rearrangement uses TRBV7-9 and TRBJ2-1; 8 positions match TRBD2. With V trimmed by 2 bases and J by 2 bases, 8 bases remained unmatched. CDR1 and CDR2 (germline): SEHNR, FQNEAQ (reference sequence). The length of the CDR3 is 17 residues. CDR3 sequence (DNA): TGTGCCAGCAGCTTATGGCTGCGGGAGGCTCCCTACAATGAGCAGTTCGTC. It encodes CASSLWLREAPYNEQFV.

V and J are TRBV5-1 and TRBJ2-1; possible D gene TRBD1, 5 bases. Germline assignment: CDR1 SGHRS and CDR2 YFSETQ. The CDR3 length is 14 residues. The V gene lost 4 bases and the J gene lost 3 bases, with 11 bases spanning the gap. The CDR3 spells CASSRQGDYNEQFF. CDR3 nucleotides: TGCGCCAGCAGCCGCCAAGGGGACTACAATGAGCAGTTCTTC.

This clonotype was observed a handful of times. The chain recombines TRBV9 with TRBJ2-1; 14 positions agree with TRBD2. The CDR3 has 17 residues. In germline, CDR1 is SGDLS, CDR2 YYNGEE. J was trimmed by 7 bases and V by 4 bases; bases with no gene match: 10. The CDR3 bases are TGTGCCAGCAGCCCCCGACCGGGACTAGCGGGAGAAAATGAGCAGTTCTTC. Amino acids: CASSPRPGLAGENEQFF.